This TCR beta chain comes out of a study of blood T cell repertoires in COVID-19. On the study more broadly: The United States, Italy and Spain supplied acute and convalescent COVID-19 samples. PBMCs, B-cell-depleted T cells, or T cells were the source of the cDNA or gDNA that made up the material.

Authors' data handling: Reference gene primer amplification yielded estimated nucleated cell counts. Measured with immunoSEQ multiplex PCR; TCRdb has only the in-frame clones, and not every one. The D gene and trimming were derived from the DNA, and the V and J assignments and clone size from that table. The profile covers 100,000 or so clones, with roughly 76% appearing a single time and 10% taken by the ten largest. The receptor was derived from a human donor in a cohort sampled during active COVID-19. The sequencing sample was made of peripheral blood.

CDR3 sequence reads: CASSRYQANYGYTF. The CDR3 DNA reads TGTGCCAGCAGCCGCTATCAGGCTAACTATGGCTACACCTTC. V and J are TRBV3-1 (or the pseudogene TRBV3-2) and TRBJ1-2; D is uncertain. CDR1 is LGHDT, CDR2 YNNKEL, per germline (reference sequence). V gave up 4 bases and J gave up 0 bases, with 9 bases separating them. This CDR3 region has 14 residues.